Below are 18 T cell receptor beta chains sequenced from a single sample in a study of T-cell memory formation after mild COVID-19 listed by TCRdb under 2021. Libraries were constructed by 5' RACE. TCRdb names Illumina NovaSeq 6000 as the instrument used. TCRdb applied fastp at Q25 and MiXCR to the public reads, then kept only in-frame beta chains. Entries that share a CDR3 protein sequence are merged under the most common genes and DNA. The sample profile shows fewer than 700,000 distinct CDR3 sequences; roughly 18% of them were found once. More than 10% of the sample belongs to the ten largest clones. The specimen sequenced was PBMCs or a T cell subset sorted from them (not recorded which). These receptors were taken from an adult woman who had mild COVID-19 (a few samples of this study predate the infection). The sample titles of this study are shuffled in the database, so cell type and time point are left out; the donor was told from shared clones.

This clonotype showed up many times. The V gene is TRBV7-2, the J gene TRBJ2-1; unclear D gene. Germline V gives CDR1 SGHTA, CDR2 FQGNSA. The length of the CDR3 is 15 residues. V dropped 5 bases and J dropped 4 bases, with 15 bases sitting between them. In nucleotides, the CDR3 is TGTGCCAGCAGCAGTAGGGAAAAAGTTTACAATGAGCAGTTCTTC. It yields the protein CASSSREKVYNEQFF.

This clonotype has a handful of counts. This rearrangement joins TRBV7-9 to TRBJ2-3; TRBD1 might be the D (6 bases). This CDR3 region has 14 residues. Trimming stripped 5 bases from V and 3 bases from J, with 12 bases between. Germline CDR1 reads SEHNR; CDR2 reads FQNEAQ (reference sequence). The CDR3 loop is CASSLQGTTDTQYF. The CDR3 region has the DNA TGTGCCAGCAGCCTACAGGGCACGACAGATACGCAGTATTTT.

The rearrangement joins TRBV7-3 to TRBJ2-6; D is undetermined. The CDR3 runs 18 residues. Germline loops: CDR1 SGHTA, CDR2 FQGTGA. The V end was cut by 5 bases, the J end by 2 bases, with 19 bases between. CDR3 region: CASSLGPPRTPGANVLTF. In DNA, the CDR3 is TGTGCCAGCAGCCTAGGTCCACCTCGTACTCCTGGGGCCAACGTCCTGACTTTC.

The V gene is TRBV24-1, the J gene TRBJ2-2; 12 bases match TRBD1. The ends lost 0 bases at V and 7 bases at J; junction bases unmatched: 11. Germline CDR1 and CDR2: KGHDR and SFDVKD. The CDR3 is made up of 19 amino acids. The CDR3 nucleotides are TGTGCCACCAGTGATTTGGATAACCGGGACAGGGGGCGCGGCGGGGAGCTGTTTTTT. Protein product: CATSDLDNRDRGRGGELFF.

This clonotype came up a few times. The CDR3, as DNA: TGTGCCAGCTCACCACCGACAGGCAGGGGTTCACCCCTCCACTTT. It codes for CASSPPTGRGSPLHF. The rearrangement joins TRBV18 to TRBJ1-6; D may be TRBD1 (6 bases). The CDR3 spans 15 residues. Germline V gives CDR1 KGHSH, CDR2 LQKENI. Trimming left V 0 bases short and J 9 bases short, with 12 bases between.

This clonotype showed up just a few times. The chain uses TRBV19 and TRBJ2-7; 9 nucleotides align to TRBD2. The CDR3 covers 15 residues. In germline, CDR1 is LNHDA, CDR2 SQIVND (reference sequence). V was pared by 6 bases and J by 2 bases, with 8 bases of the junction left unmatched. The CDR3, as DNA: TGTGCCAGTAGCATTCTAGCGGGGCCCACCTACGAGCAGTACTTC. Encoded protein: CASSILAGPTYEQYF.

This clonotype was found a few times. The CDR3 loop reads CASTVGTDEAFF. In nucleotides, the CDR3 is TGTGCCAGCACGGTTGGGACAGATGAAGCTTTCTTT. The V gene is TRBV12-3 or TRBV12-4, the J gene TRBJ1-1; 7 bases map to TRBD1. The CDR3 runs to 12 residues. V shed 7 bases, J shed 7 bases, and the junction held 6 bases outside the gene matches.

V and J are TRBV12-3 or TRBV12-4 and TRBJ1-3, with 7 nucleotides matching TRBD1. This CDR3 is 13 amino acids long. After removal of 4 bases from V and 5 bases from J, the junction contained 2 bases not matched to a gene. The CDR3: CASSSGQRNTIYF. In DNA, the CDR3 is TGTGCCAGCAGTTCGGGACAGAGAAACACCATATATTTT.

A few counts support this clonotype. The chain combines TRBV7-3 with TRBJ2-7, with a tentative D call TRBD2 (6 bases). The CDR3 runs 17 residues. Germline CDR1 reads SGHTA; CDR2 reads FQGTGA. Trimming pared 2 bases from V and 1 base from J, leaving 18 bases between. The DNA for the CDR3 is TGTGCCAGCAGCTTAGGTACCGGAGGGATCGGGTCCTACGAGCAGTACTTC. Translation gives CASSLGTGGIGSYEQYF.

This chain uses TRBV6-5 with TRBJ2-1; 10 positions match TRBD2. There are 15 residues in the CDR3. CDR1 is MNHEY, CDR2 SVGAGI, per germline. After removal of 6 bases from V and 3 bases from J, the junction contained 5 bases not matched to a gene. CDR3: CASRKSGRGYNEQFF. Written as DNA, the CDR3 is TGTGCCAGCAGAAAAAGCGGGAGGGGCTACAATGAGCAGTTCTTC.

The genes are TRBV6-6 and TRBJ2-1; D is ambiguous. From germline, CDR1 is MNHNY and CDR2 SVGAGI (reference sequence). V lost 7 bases and J lost 4, with 14 bases in between. CDR3 length equals 14 residues. CDR3 DNA: TGTGCCAGCACCCCCCAGAGTGGTTACAATGAGCAGTTCTTC. The encoded protein is CASTPQSGYNEQFF.

The gene calls are TRBV15 and TRBJ1-4; no clear D. V was shortened by 0 bases and J by 4 bases, with 9 bases between the two germline ends. CDR1 and CDR2 (germline): LNHNV, YYDKDF (reference sequence). CDR3 length: 15 amino acids. The CDR3 DNA sequence: TGTGCCACCAGCAGAGATGGCAGCTTTAATGAAAAACTGTTTTTT. It specifies CATSRDGSFNEKLFF.

Ten or more counts support this clonotype. CDR3 coding DNA: TGTGCCACCAGCCCAGGGAACAATGAGCAGTTCTTC. This sequence encodes CATSPGNNEQFF. The V call is TRBV15, the J call TRBJ2-1; TRBD1 is a possible D gene (5 bases). The CDR3 is made up of 12 amino acids. Trimming left V 5 bases short and J 5 bases short, with 7 bases between. CDR1 is LNHNV, CDR2 YYDKDF, per germline (reference sequence).

The sample holds a few counts of this clonotype. This sequence joins TRBV6-5 and TRBJ2-1, with 9 nucleotides matching TRBD1. J gave up 1 base and V 5 bases, and 6 bases lay outside the gene matches. The CDR3 contains 16 residues. Per the germline V gene, CDR1 is MNHEY and CDR2 is SVGAGI. The DNA for the CDR3 is TGTGCCAGCAGTCCGGGACAGGGATTGTCCTACAATGAGCAGTTCTTC. Protein sequence: CASSPGQGLSYNEQFF.

The gene calls are TRBV19 and TRBJ1-1; 7 positions agree with TRBD1. Per the germline V gene, CDR1 is LNHDA and CDR2 is SQIVND (reference sequence). V lost 4 bases to trimming and J lost 3 bases; unmatched junction nucleotides: 5. The CDR3 is 14 amino acids. CDR3 region: CASSTTGDYTEAFF. The CDR3 DNA reads as TGTGCCAGTAGTACAACAGGGGACTACACTGAAGCTTTCTTT.

This clonotype has a handful of counts. V usage is TRBV3-1 and J usage is TRBJ2-5; 8 positions agree with TRBD2. This CDR3 contains 16 residues. Germline trimming cut 4 bases from V and 2 bases from J; bases unmatched to any gene: 9. CDR1 LGHDT and CDR2 YNNKEL come from the germline V gene (reference sequence). CDR3 sequence (DNA): TGTGCCAGCAGCCCGAACTTTAGCGGGGCACAAGAGACCCAGTACTTC. Amino acids: CASSPNFSGAQETQYF.

For the CDR3, the DNA is TGTGCCAGCAGTTTAGGAAGGACAGGGTTAAGATTGGCCAAAAACATTCAGTACTTC. This sequence encodes CASSLGRTGLRLAKNIQYF. The chain recombines TRBV12-3 or TRBV12-4 with TRBJ2-4, with 8 positions matching TRBD1. The V and J ends lost 1 base and 1 base, in that order; junction bases with no gene match: 12. CDR3 size: 19 residues.

This clonotype appeared a few times. The chain employs TRBV2 and TRBJ2-2, with 12 bases identical to TRBD2. Per the germline V gene, CDR1 is SNHLY and CDR2 is FYNNEI. The CDR3 spans 18 residues. The J segment lost 4 bases and the V segment lost 4 bases, leaving 10 bases of the junction unmatched. This CDR3 reads CASSAHLAGGPVTGELFF. The CDR3 nucleotides are TGTGCCAGCAGTGCCCACCTAGCGGGGGGGCCCGTCACCGGGGAGCTGTTTTTT.